This section outlines one TCR beta chain sequence together with its context. The entry originates in a study of Ad26.COV2.S vaccination and SARS-CoV-2 variants. V gave up 5 bases and J gave up 3 bases, with 14 bases separating them. The CDR3 loop spans 14 amino acids. Germline values: CDR1 MNHEY, CDR2 SVGAGI. Sequenced by immunoSEQ multiplex PCR; TCRdb stores in-frame clones only, minus some. The sample shows approximately 400,000 clones, about 92% of them seen only once. The sequence was obtained from a human donor who had recovered from COVID-19. The material sequenced was peripheral blood, taken after recovery from COVID-19. V and J are TRBV6-5 and TRBJ2-7, with D perhaps assigned TRBD1 or TRBD2 (6 bases each). CDR3 DNA: TGTGCCAGCAGTCAACAGGAGGGGGGCTACGAGCAGTACTTC. Amino acid sequence: CASSQQEGGYEQYF.